This T cell receptor (beta chain) was documented in a study of identical twins. Study-wide results and limits: Conclusions came from cross-sectional statistical analysis, not from following the same donors. Insertion counts were lower in abundant cord blood beta clonotypes, a trend that memory repertoires did not show.

A note on this clonotype: Its antigen is not known.

This CDR3 region has 13 residues. Losses at the gene ends were 1 base for V and 14 bases for J; bases not matched to a gene: 7. The germline CDR1 and CDR2 sequences are KGHSH and LQKENI. MiXCR, applied by TCRdb to the 5' RACE reads, yields one record per CDR3 protein. The data contain 1,800,000 or so distinct CDR3 sequences, 25% to 35% of them singletons. The sample consisted of cord blood. V usage is TRBV18 and J usage is TRBJ2-1; 8 nucleotides agree with TRBD2. The receptor's source is a newborn girl in good health. In DNA form, the CDR3 reads TGTGCCAGCTCACCACGCTCGACGGGAGGGAAGTTCTTC. Its translation: CASSPRSTGGKFF.